This T cell receptor beta chain was captured by sequencing in a study of molecular identifiers for immune sequencing clone quantification. Naive CD8 T cells, phenotype CD8+CD4-CCR7+CD45RA+, were sorted. This clonotype was seen ten or more times. Antigen: not known. Study results and caveats: Spiked TCR RNA from one Jurkat cell reportedly showed up when mixed among some 1 million naive cells.

V was pared by 0 bases and J by 9 bases, with 11 bases between. Germline V gene data show CDR1 as GTSNPN and CDR2 as SVGIG (reference sequence). There are 12 residues in the CDR3. The bulk TCR libraries were made with methods described before and with listed TCR primers. TCRdb redid the calling of the PCR reads with MiXCR, one entry per CDR3 protein. Seen here are about 640,000 distinct CDR3 sequences, just under 20% observed once, and the top ten hold roughly 0.9%. The gene calls are TRBV30 and TRBJ2-5; TRBD1 or TRBD2 may be the D gene (5 bases each). Sample: naive CD8+ T cells from blood, with Jurkat cell RNA spiked in. Subset meaning: FACS-sorted CD8+CD4-CCR7+CD45RA+ naive T cells. This TCR came from a human donor in good health. Some libraries in this study had Jurkat cell RNA spiked in. CDR3 in DNA: TGTGCCTGGAGTGTACTAGGCAGGGCCCAGTACTTC. Its protein product is CAWSVLGRAQYF. The full variable domain, its missing parts supplied by reference TRBV30 and TRBJ2-5, is SQTIHQWPATLVQPVGSPLSLECTVEGTSNPNLYWYRQAAGRGLQLLFYSVGIGQISSEVPQNLSASRPQDRQFILSSKKLLLSDSGFYLCAWSVLGRAQYFGPGTRLLVL.